This T cell receptor beta chain was retrieved from a study of blood T cell repertoires in COVID-19. V lost 5 bases to trimming and J lost 6 bases, with 9 bases between them. This CDR3 spans 12 amino acids. Germline V CDR1 and CDR2: LGHNT, FRNRAP. Here immunoSEQ multiplex PCR was the method, and the copy in TCRdb shows in-frame clones only, minus some. The sample lists approximately 31,000 clones, 80% to 90% occurring once. The sample comprised peripheral blood. This chain connects TRBV12-5 to TRBJ2-3; D gene ambiguous. This TCR came from a woman over 75 with active or convalescent COVID-19. This CDR3 is CASGTPRDTQYF. The CDR3 nucleotides are TGTGCTAGTGGTACACCGCGGGATACGCAGTATTTT.